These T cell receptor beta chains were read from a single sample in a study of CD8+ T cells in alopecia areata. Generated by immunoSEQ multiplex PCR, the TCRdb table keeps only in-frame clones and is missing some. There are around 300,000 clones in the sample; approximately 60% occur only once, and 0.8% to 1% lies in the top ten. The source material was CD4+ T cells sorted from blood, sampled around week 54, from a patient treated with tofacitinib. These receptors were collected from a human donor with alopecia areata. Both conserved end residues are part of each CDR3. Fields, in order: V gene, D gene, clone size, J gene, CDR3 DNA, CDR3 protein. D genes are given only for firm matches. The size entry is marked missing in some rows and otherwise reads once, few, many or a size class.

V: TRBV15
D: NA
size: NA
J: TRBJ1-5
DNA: TGTGCCACCAGCAGAGATCGGGGCCGTAACAATCAGCCCCAGCATTTT
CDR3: CATSRDRGRNNQPQHF

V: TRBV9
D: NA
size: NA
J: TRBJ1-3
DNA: TGTGCCAGCAGCGTAGGCACAGCTCCCTTCTCTGGAAACACCATATATTTT
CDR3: CASSVGTAPFSGNTIYF

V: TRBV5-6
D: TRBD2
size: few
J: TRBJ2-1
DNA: TGTGCCAGCAGCCCCGGACTAGTACCCTACAATGAGCAGTTCTTC
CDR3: CASSPGLVPYNEQFF

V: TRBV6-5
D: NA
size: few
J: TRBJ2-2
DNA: TGTGCCAGCAGTTCCCCGACCGGGACTTCCCAGGGGGAGCTGTTTTTT
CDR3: CASSSPTGTSQGELFF

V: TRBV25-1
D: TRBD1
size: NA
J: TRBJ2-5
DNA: TGTGCCAGCATTCCGCGGACAGGACCTCAAGAGACCCAGTACTTC
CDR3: CASIPRTGPQETQYF

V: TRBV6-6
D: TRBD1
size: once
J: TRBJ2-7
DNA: TGTGCCGAGGGACAGGGTTCCTACGAGCAGTACTTC
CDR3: CAEGQGSYEQYF

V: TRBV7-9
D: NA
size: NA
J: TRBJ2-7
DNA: TGTGCCAGCAGCTTATCGGGGGACGAGCAGTACTTC
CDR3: CASSLSGDEQYF

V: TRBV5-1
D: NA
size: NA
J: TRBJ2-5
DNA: TGCGCCAGCAGCTTTGGGTACCAAGAGACCCAGTACTTC
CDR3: CASSFGYQETQYF

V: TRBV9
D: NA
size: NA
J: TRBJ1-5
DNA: TGTGCCAGCAGCGTAGACGGACAGCTCAATCAGCCCCAGCATTTT
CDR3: CASSVDGQLNQPQHF

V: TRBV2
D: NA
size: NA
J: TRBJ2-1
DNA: TGTGCCAGCAGCACGGATGGACCCCGGTACAATGAGCAGTTCTTC
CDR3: CASSTDGPRYNEQFF

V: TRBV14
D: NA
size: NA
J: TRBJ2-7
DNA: TGTGCCAGCAGCCAATGGAGGACGGGCCCCTACGAGCAGTACTTC
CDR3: CASSQWRTGPYEQYF

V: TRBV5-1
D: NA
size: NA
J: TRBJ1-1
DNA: TGCGCCAGCAGCGGACGGACATCTTCGGCTGAAGCTTTCTTT
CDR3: CASSGRTSSAEAFF

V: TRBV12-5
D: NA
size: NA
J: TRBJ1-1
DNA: TGTGCTAGTGGTCCCAGGGGTAGGACTGAAGCTTTCTTT
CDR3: CASGPRGRTEAFF

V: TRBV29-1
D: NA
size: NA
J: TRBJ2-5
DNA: TGCAGCGTGGGAAAGGCCCAAGAGACCCAGTACTTC
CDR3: CSVGKAQETQYF

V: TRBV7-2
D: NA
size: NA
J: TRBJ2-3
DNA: TGTGCCAGCAGCTTCTCTGCGGATACGCAGTATTTT
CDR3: CASSFSADTQYF